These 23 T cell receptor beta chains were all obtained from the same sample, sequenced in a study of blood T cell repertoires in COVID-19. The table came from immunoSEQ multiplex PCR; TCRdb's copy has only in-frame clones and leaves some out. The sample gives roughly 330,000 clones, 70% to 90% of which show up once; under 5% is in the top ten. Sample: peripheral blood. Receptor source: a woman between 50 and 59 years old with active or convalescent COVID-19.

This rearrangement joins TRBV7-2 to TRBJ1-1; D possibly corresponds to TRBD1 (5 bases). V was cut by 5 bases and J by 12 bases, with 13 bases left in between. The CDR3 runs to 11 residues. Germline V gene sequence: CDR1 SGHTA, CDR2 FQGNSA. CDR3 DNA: TGTGCCAGCAGCGGGGCGTTGGTGACTTTCTTT. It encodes CASSGALVTFF.

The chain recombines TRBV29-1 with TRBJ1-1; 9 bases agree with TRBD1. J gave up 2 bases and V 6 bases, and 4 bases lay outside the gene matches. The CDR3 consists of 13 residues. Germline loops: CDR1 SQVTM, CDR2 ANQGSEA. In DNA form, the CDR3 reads TGCAGCGTGGCGACAGGGGGAAACACTGAAGCTTTCTTT. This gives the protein CSVATGGNTEAFF. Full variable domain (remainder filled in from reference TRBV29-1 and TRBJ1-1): SAVISQKPSRDICQRGTSLTIQCQVDSQVTMMFWYRQQPGQSLTLIATANQGSEATYESGFVIDKFPISRPNLTFSTLTVSNMSPEDSSIYLCSVATGGNTEAFFGQGTRLTVV.

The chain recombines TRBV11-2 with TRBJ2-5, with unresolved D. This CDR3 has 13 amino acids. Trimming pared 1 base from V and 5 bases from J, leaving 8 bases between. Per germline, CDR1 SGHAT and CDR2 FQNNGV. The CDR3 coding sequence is TGTGCCAGCAGCTTAGGCTATCGGGAGACCCAGTACTTC. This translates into CASSLGYRETQYF.

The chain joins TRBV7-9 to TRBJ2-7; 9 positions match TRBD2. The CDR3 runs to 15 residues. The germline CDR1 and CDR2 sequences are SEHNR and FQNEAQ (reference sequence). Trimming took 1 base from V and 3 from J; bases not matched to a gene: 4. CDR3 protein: CASSLGVAGDYEQYF. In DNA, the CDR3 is TGTGCCAGCAGCTTAGGGGTAGCGGGAGACTACGAGCAGTACTTC.

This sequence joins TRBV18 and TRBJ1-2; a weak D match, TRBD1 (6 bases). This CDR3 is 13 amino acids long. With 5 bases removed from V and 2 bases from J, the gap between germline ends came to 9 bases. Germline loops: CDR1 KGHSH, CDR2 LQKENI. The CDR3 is CASSIDRNYGYTF. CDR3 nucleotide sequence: TGTGCCAGCTCAATCGACAGGAACTATGGCTACACCTTC.

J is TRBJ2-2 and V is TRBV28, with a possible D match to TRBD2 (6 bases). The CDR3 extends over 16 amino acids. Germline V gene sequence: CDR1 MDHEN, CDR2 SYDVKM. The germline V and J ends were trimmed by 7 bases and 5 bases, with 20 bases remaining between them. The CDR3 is CASTIGGALGTGELFF. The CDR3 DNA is TGTGCCAGCACCATTGGAGGGGCCCTGGGAACCGGGGAGCTGTTTTTT.

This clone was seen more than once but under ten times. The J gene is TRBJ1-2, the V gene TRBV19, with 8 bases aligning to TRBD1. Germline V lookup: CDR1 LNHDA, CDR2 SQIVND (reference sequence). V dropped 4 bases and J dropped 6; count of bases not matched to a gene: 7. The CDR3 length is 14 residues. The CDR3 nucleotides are TGTGCCAGTAGTACATTTGGACAGGGAGATGGCTACACCTTC. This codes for CASSTFGQGDGYTF.

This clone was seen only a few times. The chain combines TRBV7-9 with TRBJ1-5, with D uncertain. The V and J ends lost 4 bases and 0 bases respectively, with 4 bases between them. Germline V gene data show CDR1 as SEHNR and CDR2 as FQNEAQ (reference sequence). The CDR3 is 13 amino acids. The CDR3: CASSWASNQPQHF. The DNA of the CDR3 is TGTGCCAGCAGCTGGGCTAGCAATCAGCCCCAGCATTTT.

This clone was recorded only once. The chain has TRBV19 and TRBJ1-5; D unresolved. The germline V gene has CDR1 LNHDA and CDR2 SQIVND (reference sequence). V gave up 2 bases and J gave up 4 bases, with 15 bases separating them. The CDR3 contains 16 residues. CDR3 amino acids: CASSILTPNRNQPQHF. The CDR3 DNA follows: TGTGCCAGTAGTATACTGACTCCTAATAGGAATCAGCCCCAGCATTTT.

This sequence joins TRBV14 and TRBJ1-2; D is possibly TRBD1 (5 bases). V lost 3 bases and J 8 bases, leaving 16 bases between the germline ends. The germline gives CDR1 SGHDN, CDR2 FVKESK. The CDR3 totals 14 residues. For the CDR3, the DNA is TGTGCCAGCAGCCATAGGATCCAGGGTGGCGGCTACACCTTC. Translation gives CASSHRIQGGGYTF.

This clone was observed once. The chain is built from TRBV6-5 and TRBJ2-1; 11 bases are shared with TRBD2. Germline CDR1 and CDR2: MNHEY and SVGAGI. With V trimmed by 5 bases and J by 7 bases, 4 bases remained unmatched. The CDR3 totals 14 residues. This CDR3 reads CASSRLAGGNEQFF. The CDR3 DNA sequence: TGTGCCAGCAGTCGGCTAGCGGGGGGTAATGAGCAGTTCTTC.

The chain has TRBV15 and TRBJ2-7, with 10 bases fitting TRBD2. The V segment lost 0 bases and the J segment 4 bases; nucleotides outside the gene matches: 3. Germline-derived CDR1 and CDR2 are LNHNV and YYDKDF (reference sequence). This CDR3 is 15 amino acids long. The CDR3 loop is CATSRERTSGYEQYF. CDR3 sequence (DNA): TGTGCCACCAGCAGAGAGAGGACTAGCGGTTACGAGCAGTACTTC.

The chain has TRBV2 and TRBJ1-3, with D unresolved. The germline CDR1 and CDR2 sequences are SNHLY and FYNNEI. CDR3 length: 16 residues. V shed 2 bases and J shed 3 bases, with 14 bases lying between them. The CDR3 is CASSERRWGGGNTIYF. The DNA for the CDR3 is TGTGCCAGCAGTGAAAGGAGATGGGGAGGTGGAAACACCATATATTTT.

CDR3 sequence: CASSSREALHF. The CDR3 DNA sequence: TGTGCCAGCAGCTCTCGGGAAGCCCTCCACTTT. The chain carries TRBV5-8 and TRBJ1-6; D unresolved. The germline V gene encodes CDR1 SGHTS and CDR2 YDEGEE. The length of the CDR3 is 11 residues. The V and J ends lost 3 bases and 14 bases respectively, with 9 bases between them. Filled out from reference TRBV5-8 and TRBJ1-6, the complete variable domain reads EAGVTQSPTHLIKTRGQQATLRCSPISGHTSVYWYQQALGLGLQFLLWYDEGEERNRGNFPPRFSGRQFPNYSSELNVNALELEDSALYLCASSSREALHFGNGTRLTVT.

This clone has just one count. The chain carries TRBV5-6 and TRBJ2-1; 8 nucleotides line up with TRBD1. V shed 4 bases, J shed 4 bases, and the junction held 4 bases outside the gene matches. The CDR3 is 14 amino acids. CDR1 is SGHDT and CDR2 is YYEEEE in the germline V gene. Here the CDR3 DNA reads TGTGCCAGCAGCGACTGGACAGGGTACAATGAGCAGTTCTTC. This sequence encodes CASSDWTGYNEQFF. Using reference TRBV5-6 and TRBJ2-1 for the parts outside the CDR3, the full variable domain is DAGVTQSPTHLIKTRGQQVTLRCSPKSGHDTVSWYQQALGQGPQFIFQYYEEEERQRGNFPDRFSGHQFPNYSSELNVNALLLGDSALYLCASSDWTGYNEQFFGPGTRLTVL.

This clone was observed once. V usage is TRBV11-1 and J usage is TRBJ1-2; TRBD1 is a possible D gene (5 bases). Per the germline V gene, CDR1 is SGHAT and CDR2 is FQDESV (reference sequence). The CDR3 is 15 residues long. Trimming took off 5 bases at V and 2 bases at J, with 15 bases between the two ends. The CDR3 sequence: CASSPSLEGNYGYTF. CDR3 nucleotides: TGTGCCAGCAGCCCCTCCCTGGAGGGGAACTATGGCTACACCTTC.

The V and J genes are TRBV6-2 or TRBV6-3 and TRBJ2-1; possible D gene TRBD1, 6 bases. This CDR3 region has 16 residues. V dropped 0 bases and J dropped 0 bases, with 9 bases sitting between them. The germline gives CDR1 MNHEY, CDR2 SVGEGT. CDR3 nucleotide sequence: TGTGCCAGCAGTTACTCGGACAGCACCTCCTACAATGAGCAGTTCTTC. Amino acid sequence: CASSYSDSTSYNEQFF.

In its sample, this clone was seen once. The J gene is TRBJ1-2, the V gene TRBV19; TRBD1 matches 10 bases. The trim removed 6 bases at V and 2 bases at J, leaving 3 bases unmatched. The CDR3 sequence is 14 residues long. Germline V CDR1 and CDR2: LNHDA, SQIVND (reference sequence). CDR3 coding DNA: TGTGCCAGTAGGTCGGGACAGGGGAACTATGGCTACACCTTC. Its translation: CASRSGQGNYGYTF.

CDR3 sequence reads: CASSLLPTSGSIYEQYF. The DNA of the CDR3 is TGTGCCAGTAGTTTACTTCCCACTAGCGGGAGTATCTACGAGCAGTACTTC. This chain connects TRBV19 to TRBJ2-7; 11 nucleotides line up with TRBD2. J was trimmed by 3 bases and V by 5 bases; bases with no gene match: 12. This CDR3 comprises 17 residues. Germline CDR1 is LNHDA and CDR2 is SQIVND (reference sequence). The complete variable domain, with remaining parts taken from reference TRBV19 and TRBJ2-7, reads DGGITQSPKYLFRKEGQNVTLSCEQNLNHDAMYWYRQDPGQGLRLIYYSQIVNDFQKGDIAEGYSVSREKKESFPLTVTSAQKNPTAFYLCASSLLPTSGSIYEQYFGPGTRLTVT.

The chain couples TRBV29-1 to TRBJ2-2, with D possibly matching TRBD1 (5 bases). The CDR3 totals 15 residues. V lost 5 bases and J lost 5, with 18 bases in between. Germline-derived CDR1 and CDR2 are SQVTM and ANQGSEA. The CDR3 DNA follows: TGCAGCGTTCTCGGAGACAGCCAAGCTACCGGGGAGCTGTTTTTT. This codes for CSVLGDSQATGELFF.

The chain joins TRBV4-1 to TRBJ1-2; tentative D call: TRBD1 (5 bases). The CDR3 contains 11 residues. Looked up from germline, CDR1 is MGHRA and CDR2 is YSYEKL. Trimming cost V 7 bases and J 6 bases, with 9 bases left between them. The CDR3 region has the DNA TGCGCCAGCAAGGGGTCCGATGGCTACACCTTC. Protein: CASKGSDGYTF.

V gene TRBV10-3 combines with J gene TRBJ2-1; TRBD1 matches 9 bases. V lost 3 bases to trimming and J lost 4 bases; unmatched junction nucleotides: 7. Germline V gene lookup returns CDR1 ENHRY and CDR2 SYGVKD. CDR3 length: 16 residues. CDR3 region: CAISESRGQGYNEQFF. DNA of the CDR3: TGTGCCATCAGTGAATCTCGGGGACAGGGTTACAATGAGCAGTTCTTC.

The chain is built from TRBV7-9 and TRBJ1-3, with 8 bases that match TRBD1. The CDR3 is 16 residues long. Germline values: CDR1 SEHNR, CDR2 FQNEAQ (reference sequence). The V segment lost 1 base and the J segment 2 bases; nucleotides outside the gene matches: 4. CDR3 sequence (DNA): TGTGCCAGCAGCTTAGGGTACAGGGGGGCTGGAAACACCATATATTTT. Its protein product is CASSLGYRGAGNTIYF.